What follows are 7 T cell receptor beta chains derived from one specimen sequenced in a study of cytomegalovirus exposure and HLA in healthy donors. Primers included in the PCR were 60 Vbeta and 13 Jbeta primers. Using immunoSEQ multiplex PCR, the repertoire was profiled, and TCRdb retains in-frame clones only, with some absent. This table holds 150,000 to 200,000 clones, 70% to 90% found once. The sequencing input was PBMCs. The source is a woman aged 18-35 years in good health and CMV-seropositive.

This rearrangement joins TRBV5-1 to TRBJ1-1; D is undetermined. The V gene lost 2 bases and the J gene lost 3 bases, with 11 bases spanning the gap. CDR1 SGHRS and CDR2 YFSETQ come from the germline V gene. This CDR3 is 14 amino acids long. The CDR3 sequence: CASSLQPRDTEAFF. The CDR3 coding sequence is TGCGCCAGCAGCTTACAGCCCCGAGACACTGAAGCTTTCTTT.

This clone was seen only a few times. The rearrangement links TRBV25-1 to TRBJ1-4; D is unclear. This CDR3 region has 17 residues. Trimming shortened V by 6 bases and J by 5 bases, and 22 bases separated the two germline ends. CDR1 MGHDK and CDR2 SYGVNS come from the germline V gene. The CDR3 loop is CASRFDYPRSLNEKLFF. The CDR3 nucleotides are TGTGCCAGCAGATTTGATTATCCGAGGAGCCTCAATGAAAAACTGTTTTTT.

The chain has TRBV30 and TRBJ1-2; a weak D match, TRBD1 (5 bases). Trimming cost V 1 base and J 7 bases, with 10 bases left between them. The CDR3 contains 12 residues. Looked up from germline, CDR1 is GTSNPN and CDR2 is SVGIG (reference sequence). This CDR3 reads CAWSAWGGGYTF. DNA of the CDR3: TGTGCCTGGAGTGCGTGGGGGGGTGGCTACACCTTC.

The chain carries TRBV6-5 and TRBJ1-3; 8 nucleotides match TRBD1. After removal of 6 bases from V and 2 bases from J, the junction contained 6 bases not matched to a gene. This CDR3 is built from 15 residues. Germline CDR1 is MNHEY and CDR2 is SVGAGI. The CDR3 DNA is TGTGCCAGCAGCGTCCGGACAGGGACTGGAAACACCATATATTTT. Its protein product is CASSVRTGTGNTIYF.

The chain employs TRBV5-1 and TRBJ2-7; 12 bases are shared with TRBD1. The CDR3 spans 15 residues. V lost 4 bases to trimming and J lost 13 bases; unmatched junction nucleotides: 15. CDR1 is SGHRS and CDR2 is YFSETQ in the germline V gene. The CDR3 DNA reads as TGCGCCAGCAGCCCTTCCGGGGACAGGGGGCTTTCTTACTACTTC. Protein sequence: CASSPSGDRGLSYYF.

The J gene is TRBJ2-7, the V gene TRBV12-5; D is perhaps TRBD2 (5 bases). The V gene lost 1 base and the J gene lost 7 bases, with 8 bases spanning the gap. Germline CDR1 is LGHNT and CDR2 is FRNRAP. This CDR3 has 12 residues. The CDR3 sequence is CASGLEGREQYV. DNA of the CDR3: TGTGCTAGTGGTTTGGAAGGGAGAGAGCAGTACGTC.

CDR3 in DNA: TGCGCCAGCAGCTCCGTGGATGCTAGGAATTCACCCCTCCACTTT. This codes for CASSSVDARNSPLHF. This chain links TRBV5-1 with TRBJ1-6; no reliable D call. V shed 3 bases and J shed 7 bases, with 14 bases lying between them. Per germline, CDR1 SGHRS and CDR2 YFSETQ. The CDR3 is 15 amino acids.